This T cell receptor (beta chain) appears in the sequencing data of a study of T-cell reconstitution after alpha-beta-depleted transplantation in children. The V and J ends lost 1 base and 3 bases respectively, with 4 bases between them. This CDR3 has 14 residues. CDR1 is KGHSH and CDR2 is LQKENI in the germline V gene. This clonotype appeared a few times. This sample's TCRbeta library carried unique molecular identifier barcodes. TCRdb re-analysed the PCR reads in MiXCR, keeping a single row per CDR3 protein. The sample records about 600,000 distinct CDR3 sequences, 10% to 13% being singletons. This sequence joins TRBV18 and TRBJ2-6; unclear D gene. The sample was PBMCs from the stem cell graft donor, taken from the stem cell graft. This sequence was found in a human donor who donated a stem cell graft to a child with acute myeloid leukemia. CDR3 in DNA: TGTGCCAGCTCACCACTTGTTGGGGCCAACGTCCTGACTTTC. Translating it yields CASSPLVGANVLTF. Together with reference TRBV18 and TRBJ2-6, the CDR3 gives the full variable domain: NAGVMQNPRHLVRRRGQEARLRCSPMKGHSHVYWYRQLPEEGLKFMVYLQKENIIDESGMPKERFSAEFPKEGPSILRIQQVVRGDSAAYFCASSPLVGANVLTFGAGSRLTVL.